What follows are 9 T cell receptor beta chains derived from one specimen sequenced in a study of control samples from healthy donors and cancer patients. Sequencing used immunoSEQ multiplex PCR; TCRdb keeps in-frame clones, though not all of them. The sample consists of some 160,000 clones, under 90% of them appearing once. The sample comprised blood. These receptors all stem from a man aged 25-45 years in good health.

The chain employs TRBV18 and TRBJ2-5; unclear D gene. Germline V lookup: CDR1 KGHSH, CDR2 LQKENI. The CDR3 covers 14 residues. The V and J ends lost 3 bases and 5 bases respectively, with 13 bases between them. CDR3 nucleotide sequence: TGTGCCAGCTCACCTGAGTTTGGTGCGGAGACCCAGTACTTC. It translates to CASSPEFGAETQYF.

The chain recombines TRBV5-1 with TRBJ2-7; 10 nucleotides match TRBD2. The CDR3 length is 15 residues. Germline V gene data show CDR1 as SGHRS and CDR2 as YFSETQ. V gave up 9 bases and J gave up 5 bases; unmatched junction bases: 14. Here the CDR3 DNA reads TGCGCCACCCTTACGCCTAGCGGGAGTCTCCACGAGCAGTACTTC. It translates to CATLTPSGSLHEQYF.

This clone has just one count. The chain couples TRBV19 to TRBJ1-5; D gene uncertain. CDR1 is LNHDA and CDR2 is SQIVND in the germline V gene (reference sequence). Trimming shortened V by 6 bases and J by 3 bases, and 15 bases separated the two germline ends. The CDR3 spans 15 residues. Here the CDR3 DNA reads TGTGCCAGTAGCCCCGGAGTGTTGATCAATCAGCCCCAGCATTTT. Translation: CASSPGVLINQPQHF.

The chain couples TRBV9 to TRBJ2-4, with 9 bases that match TRBD2. The CDR3 consists of 14 residues. V trimming: 0 bases; J trimming: 5 bases; junction bases outside the gene matches: 0. Germline V gene data show CDR1 as SGDLS and CDR2 as YYNGEE. The CDR3 nucleotides are TGTGCCAGCAGCGTAGGGACTAGCGAAAACATTCAGTACTTC. It yields the protein CASSVGTSENIQYF.

The chain recombines TRBV19 with TRBJ2-5; weak D call: TRBD2 (6 bases). Germline CDR1 LNHDA, CDR2 SQIVND (reference sequence). This CDR3 has 14 residues. Trimming removed 5 bases at V and 3 bases at J, with 13 bases between. The CDR3: CASSPIAEEETQYF. The CDR3 DNA follows: TGTGCCAGTAGTCCCATAGCGGAGGAAGAGACCCAGTACTTC.

The chain carries TRBV24-1 and TRBJ1-1, with 7 bases matching TRBD1. The germline CDR1 and CDR2 sequences are KGHDR and SFDVKD. The length of the CDR3 is 11 residues. V was pared by 7 bases and J by 8 bases, with 3 bases of the junction left unmatched. The CDR3 region is CATRLGQEAFF. The CDR3, as DNA: TGTGCCACCAGGTTGGGACAGGAAGCTTTCTTT.

The genes are TRBV7-9 and TRBJ2-5; no clear D gene. Germline values: CDR1 SEHNR, CDR2 FQNEAQ (reference sequence). Deletions cut 5 bases from V and 1 base from J, with 11 bases between. The CDR3 runs 14 residues. DNA for the CDR3: TGTGCCAGCAGCAAAGGACGGTCCCAAGAGACCCAGTACTTC. Amino acid sequence: CASSKGRSQETQYF.

The J gene is TRBJ2-7, the V gene TRBV5-5, with D tentatively TRBD1 (7 bases). The CDR3 loop spans 14 amino acids. The V end lost 0 bases, the J end lost 2 bases, and 9 bases lay between the germline ends. In germline, CDR1 is SGHKS, CDR2 YYEKEE (reference sequence). CDR3 region: CASSLAGGTYEQYF. CDR3 coding DNA: TGTGCCAGCAGCTTGGCAGGGGGGACCTACGAGCAGTACTTC.

The chain links TRBV6-1 to TRBJ2-7; TRBD1 might be the D (5 bases). This CDR3 has 14 amino acids. V was cut by 2 bases and J by 2 bases, with 10 bases left in between. The V gene's germline CDR1 is MNHNS and CDR2 SASEGT. CDR3 DNA: TGTGCCAGCAGTGAACGACAGAGCGCCTACGAGCAGTACTTC. This gives the protein CASSERQSAYEQYF.